The entry below gives a single TCR beta chain sequence along with its context. The antigen is undetermined. This sample stems from a study of blood T cells in healthy people across ages. The study, taken as a whole, reports: Long-lived donors had more naive CD4+ cells and higher diversity than aged donors. CMV status of donors was not determined, possibly confounding expanded clonotype changes. Strong correlation linked observed beta diversity and percent naive T cells.

Then a second PCR, running roughly 6 to 12 cycles, was carried out with a sample-barcoded 5' primer and a J-beta primer mix. A template-switch adaptor with 12 random nucleotides tagged each cDNA molecule. In TCRdb, the 5' RACE reads were re-called with MiXCR into one record per CDR3 protein. Here the sample spans about 800,000 distinct CDR3 sequences, roughly 64% being singletons. V gave up 1 base and J gave up 5 bases; unmatched junction bases: 11. The germline CDR1 and CDR2 sequences are SGHRS and YFSETQ. The CDR3 is 16 residues long. The chain links TRBV5-1 to TRBJ2-7; 8 bases match TRBD2. Source material: blood. The receptor comes from a man aged 25-45 years in good health. CDR3 bases: TGCGCCAGCAGCTTGTCATCGGGAGGGTATCGCGACGAGCAGTACTTC. Its protein product is CASSLSSGGYRDEQYF.